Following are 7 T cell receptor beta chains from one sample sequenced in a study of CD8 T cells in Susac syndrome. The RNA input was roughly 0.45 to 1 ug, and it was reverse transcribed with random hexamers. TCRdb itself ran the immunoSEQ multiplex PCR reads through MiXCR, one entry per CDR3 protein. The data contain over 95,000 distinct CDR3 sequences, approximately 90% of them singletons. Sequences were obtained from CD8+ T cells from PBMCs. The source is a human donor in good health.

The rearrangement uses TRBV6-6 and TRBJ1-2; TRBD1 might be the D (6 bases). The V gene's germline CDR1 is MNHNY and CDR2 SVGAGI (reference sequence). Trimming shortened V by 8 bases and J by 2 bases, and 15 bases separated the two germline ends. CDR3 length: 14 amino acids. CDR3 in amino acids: CASRHKGGNYGYTF. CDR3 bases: TGTGCCAGCCGACACAAGGGGGGGAACTATGGCTACACCTTC.

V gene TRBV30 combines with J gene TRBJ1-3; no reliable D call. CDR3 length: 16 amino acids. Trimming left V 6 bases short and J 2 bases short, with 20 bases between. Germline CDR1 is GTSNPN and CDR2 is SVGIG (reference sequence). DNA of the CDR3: TGTGCCTGTCGACCTCCCAGGCTCAGGACTGGAAACACCATATATTTT. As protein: CACRPPRLRTGNTIYF.

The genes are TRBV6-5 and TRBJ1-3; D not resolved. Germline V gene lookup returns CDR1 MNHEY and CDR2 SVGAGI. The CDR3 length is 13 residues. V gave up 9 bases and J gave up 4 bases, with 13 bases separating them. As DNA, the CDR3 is TGTGCCAGTTACGGACGGTCGGGAAACACCATATATTTT. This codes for CASYGRSGNTIYF.

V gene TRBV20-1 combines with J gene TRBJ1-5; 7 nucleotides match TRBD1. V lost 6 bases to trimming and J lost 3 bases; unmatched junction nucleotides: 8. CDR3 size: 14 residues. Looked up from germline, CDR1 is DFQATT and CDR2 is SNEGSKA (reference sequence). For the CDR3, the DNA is TGCAGTGCAAGACAGGGAGGGAACAATCAGCCCCAGCATTTT. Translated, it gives CSARQGGNNQPQHF.

The CDR3, as DNA: TGTGCCAGCAGGCTTTCTCTTGGGACCACTGAAGCTTTCTTT. Its translation is CASRLSLGTTEAFF. The chain has TRBV6-2 or TRBV6-3 and TRBJ1-1, with D tentatively TRBD1 (5 bases). The CDR3 spans 14 residues. Trimming took off 6 bases at V and 4 bases at J, with 15 bases between the two ends. Germline V gives CDR1 MNHEY, CDR2 SVGEGT.

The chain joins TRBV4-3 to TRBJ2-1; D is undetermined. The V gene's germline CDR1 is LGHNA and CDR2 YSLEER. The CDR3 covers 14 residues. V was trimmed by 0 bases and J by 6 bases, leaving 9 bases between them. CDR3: CASSQDSTFNEQFF. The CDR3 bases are TGCGCCAGCAGCCAAGATTCAACTTTCAATGAGCAGTTCTTC.

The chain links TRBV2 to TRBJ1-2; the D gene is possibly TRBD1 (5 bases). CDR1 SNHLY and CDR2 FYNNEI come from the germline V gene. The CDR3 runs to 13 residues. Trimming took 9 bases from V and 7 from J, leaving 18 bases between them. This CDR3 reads CARRSRTNGGYTF. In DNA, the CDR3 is TGTGCCAGACGCTCGAGGACAAACGGTGGCTACACCTTC.